Following are 15 T cell receptor beta chains from one sample sequenced in a study of T cell responses to AZD1222 COVID-19 vaccine. TCRdb's table, derived via immunoSEQ multiplex PCR, lists solely in-frame clones and lacks some. The data hold tens of thousands of clones, with roughly 90% observed a single time. The material was peripheral blood, obtained 28 days after the second AZD1222 dose. Receptors were obtained from an adult who received the AZD1222 COVID-19 vaccine.

DNA of the CDR3: TGTGCCAGCAGCCCTCGACTAGCGGGGGCAGGAGCAGATACGCAGTATTTT. Protein: CASSPRLAGAGADTQYF. The chain couples TRBV3-1 (or the pseudogene TRBV3-2) to TRBJ2-3, with TRBD2 matching over 12 bases. Germline V gene sequence: CDR1 LGHDT, CDR2 YNNKEL (reference sequence). There are 17 residues in the CDR3. J was trimmed by 4 bases and V by 4 bases; bases with no gene match: 9.

V is TRBV19 and J is TRBJ2-1; the D gene could be TRBD1 or TRBD2 (7 bases each). This CDR3 contains 18 residues. V lost 5 bases and J lost 0, with 20 bases in between. Germline V gene sequence: CDR1 LNHDA, CDR2 SQIVND (reference sequence). As DNA, the CDR3 is TGTGCCAGTAGTCCTCGTGGCCAGGGGGGGAGCTCCTACAATGAGCAGTTCTTC. The encoded protein is CASSPRGQGGSSYNEQFF.

The rearrangement joins TRBV7-2 to TRBJ1-2; maybe TRBD1 (5 bases). V lost 5 bases and J 4 bases, leaving 8 bases between the germline ends. The length of the CDR3 is 12 residues. Germline CDR1 reads SGHTA; CDR2 reads FQGNSA. CDR3 loop: CASSDQGYGYTF. For the CDR3, the DNA is TGTGCCAGCAGCGACCAGGGCTATGGCTACACCTTC. The entire variable domain, with the rest obtained from reference TRBV7-2 and TRBJ1-2, is as follows: GAGVSQSPSNKVTEKGKDVELRCDPISGHTALYWYRQSLGQGLEFLIYFQGNSAPDKSGLPSDRFSAERTGGSVSTLTIQRTQQEDSAVYLCASSDQGYGYTFGSGTRLTVV.

This chain uses TRBV19 with TRBJ1-6; D perhaps matches TRBD1 (5 bases). The ends were cut back, 7 bases at V and 10 bases at J, with 17 bases in the middle. CDR3 length: 14 amino acids. Germline-derived CDR1 and CDR2 are LNHDA and SQIVND (reference sequence). The chain's CDR3 is CASTLRPGQSPLHF. The CDR3 DNA follows: TGTGCCAGTACCCTGAGGCCAGGGCAATCACCCCTCCACTTT.

A single count supports this clone. The J gene is TRBJ1-2, the V gene TRBV12-3 or TRBV12-4; TRBD1 matches 7 bases. This CDR3 contains 13 residues. Trimming took 4 bases from V and 7 from J; bases not matched to a gene: 6. CDR3 region: CASSSYQGGGYTF. The CDR3 DNA reads as TGTGCCAGCAGTTCTTATCAGGGGGGTGGCTACACCTTC.

The chain carries TRBV9 and TRBJ1-1, with D perhaps TRBD1 (5 bases). Germline CDR1 SGDLS, CDR2 YYNGEE. The length of the CDR3 is 16 residues. V was clipped by 1 base and J by 5 bases, with 18 bases between them. CDR3 in DNA: TGTGCCAGCAGCGTAAGGGTGGGGCGTACGGCTACTGAAGCTTTCTTT. Its protein product is CASSVRVGRTATEAFF.

The chain's CDR3 is CASSDRGLNNQPQHF. For the CDR3, the DNA is TGTGCCAGTAGTGACAGGGGGTTGAACAATCAGCCCCAGCATTTT. J is TRBJ1-5 and V is TRBV19, with 9 bases identical to TRBD1. V dropped 5 bases and J dropped 3; count of bases not matched to a gene: 5. The CDR3 spans 15 residues. Germline V gene sequence: CDR1 LNHDA, CDR2 SQIVND (reference sequence). Using reference TRBV19 and TRBJ1-5 for the parts outside the CDR3, the full variable domain is DGGITQSPKYLFRKEGQNVTLSCEQNLNHDAMYWYRQDPGQGLRLIYYSQIVNDFQKGDIAEGYSVSREKKESFPLTVTSAQKNPTAFYLCASSDRGLNNQPQHFGDGTRLSIL.

The count of this clone is one. The chain couples TRBV11-3 to TRBJ2-2; D perhaps matches TRBD1 (5 bases). CDR3 length equals 13 residues. Germline assignment: CDR1 SGHNT and CDR2 YENEEA. With 6 bases removed from V and 3 bases from J, the gap between germline ends came to 8 bases. CDR3 nucleotides: TGTGCCAGCAGTAGCAGGGACACCGGGGAGCTGTTTTTT. Protein product: CASSSRDTGELFF.

The chain recombines TRBV10-1 with TRBJ1-1; D gene ambiguous. The germline gives CDR1 WNHNN, CDR2 SYGVQD (reference sequence). V was clipped by 4 bases and J by 3 bases, with 12 bases between them. CDR3 length: 14 amino acids. The CDR3 DNA follows: TGCGCCAGCAGTGGTGACAAATCGGACACTGAAGCTTTCTTT. Translating gives CASSGDKSDTEAFF.

V is TRBV3-1 (or the pseudogene TRBV3-2) and J is TRBJ2-7, with 10 bases fitting TRBD1. This CDR3 has 13 amino acids. Per the germline V gene, CDR1 is LGHDT and CDR2 is YNNKEL (reference sequence). Germline trimming cut 1 base from V and 8 bases from J; bases unmatched to any gene: 2. The CDR3: CASSQVGQGKQYF. Written as DNA, the CDR3 is TGTGCCAGCAGCCAAGTGGGACAGGGGAAGCAGTACTTC.

The V call is TRBV7-6, the J call TRBJ1-1; D is ambiguous. CDR1 and CDR2 (germline): SGHVS, FNYEAQ. The V and J ends lost 1 base and 3 bases respectively, with 6 bases between them. This CDR3 region has 13 residues. The CDR3 is CASSLGLDTEAFF. The CDR3 nucleotides are TGTGCCAGCAGCTTAGGCCTAGACACTGAAGCTTTCTTT.

The rearrangement joins TRBV7-9 to TRBJ1-1, with a tentative D call TRBD1 (5 bases). V was cut by 5 bases and J by 4 bases, with 11 bases left in between. The germline V gene has CDR1 SEHNR and CDR2 FQNEAQ (reference sequence). The length of the CDR3 is 13 residues. The CDR3 region is CASSQRQPTEAFF. DNA of the CDR3: TGTGCCAGCAGCCAGAGACAGCCCACTGAAGCTTTCTTT. Full variable domain (missing parts from reference TRBV7-9 and TRBJ1-1): DTGVSQNPRHKITKRGQNVTFRCDPISEHNRLYWYRQTLGQGPEFLTYFQNEAQLEKSRLLSDRFSAERPKGSFSTLEIQRTEQGDSAMYLCASSQRQPTEAFFGQGTRLTVV.

This chain links TRBV15 with TRBJ2-7; 10 bases line up with TRBD1. From germline, CDR1 is LNHNV and CDR2 YYDKDF (reference sequence). The ends lost 3 bases at V and 9 bases at J; junction bases unmatched: 8. The CDR3 is made up of 14 amino acids. CDR3 bases: TGTGCCACCAGCAGCAATCGACAGGGGGCAGGGCAGTACTTC. Translated: CATSSNRQGAGQYF.

The chain has TRBV9 and TRBJ2-1, with D possibly being TRBD1 (6 bases). From germline, CDR1 is SGDLS and CDR2 YYNGEE. This CDR3 has 16 amino acids. V dropped 0 bases and J dropped 9 bases, with 19 bases sitting between them. This chain's CDR3 is CASSVETTGNVAEQFF. The CDR3 DNA reads TGTGCCAGCAGCGTAGAAACAACAGGGAATGTAGCTGAGCAGTTCTTC.

In DNA, the CDR3 is TGCGCCAGCAGCACGACGGGGGCCAAAGGGGGTGAGCAGTTCTTC. Its protein product is CASSTTGAKGGEQFF. The chain employs TRBV5-1 and TRBJ2-1, with D possibly called TRBD1 or TRBD2 (6 bases each). Germline CDR1 reads SGHRS; CDR2 reads YFSETQ. This CDR3 contains 15 residues. The V end lost 4 bases, the J end lost 9 bases, and 20 bases lay between the germline ends.